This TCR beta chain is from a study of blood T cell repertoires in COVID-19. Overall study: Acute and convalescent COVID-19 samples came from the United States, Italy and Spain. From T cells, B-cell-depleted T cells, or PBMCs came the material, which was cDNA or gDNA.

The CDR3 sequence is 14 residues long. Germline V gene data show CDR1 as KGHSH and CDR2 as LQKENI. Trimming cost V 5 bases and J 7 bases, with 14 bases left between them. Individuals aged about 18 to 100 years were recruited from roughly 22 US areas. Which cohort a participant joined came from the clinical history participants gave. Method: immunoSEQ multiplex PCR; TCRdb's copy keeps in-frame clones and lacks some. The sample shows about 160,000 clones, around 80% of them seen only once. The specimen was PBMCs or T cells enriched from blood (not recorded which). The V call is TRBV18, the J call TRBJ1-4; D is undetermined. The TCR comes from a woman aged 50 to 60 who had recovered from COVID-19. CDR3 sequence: CASSIVGSTEKLFF. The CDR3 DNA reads TGTGCCAGCTCAATCGTGGGTAGCACTGAAAAACTGTTTTTT.